A single TCR beta chain is shown here with its context. This specimen comes from a study of T cells after yellow fever vaccination. One entry per CDR3 protein results from TCRdb running MiXCR on the 5' RACE reads. Of hundreds of thousands of distinct CDR3 sequences in the sample, about 8.7% were seen once. Sequences were derived from PBMCs, sampled on the day of the first yellow fever vaccination. This receptor was taken from a young man who received the YFV17D yellow fever vaccine.

CDR3 DNA: TGTGCCAGCAGCCAAGATTTCGGGACAGGGGGAAGTGAGCAGTACGTC. As protein: CASSQDFGTGGSEQYV. The rearrangement joins TRBV14 to TRBJ2-7, with 11 bases that match TRBD1. This CDR3 has 16 amino acids. Germline values: CDR1 SGHDN, CDR2 FVKESK. J gave up 7 bases and V 0 bases, and 8 bases lay outside the gene matches.